This TCR beta chain was sequenced during a study of T-cell reconstitution after alpha-beta-depleted transplantation in children. This clonotype was counted ten times or more. Unique molecular identifiers were used in preparing the TCRbeta library. TCRdb used MiXCR to reprocess the PCR reads, holding one entry per CDR3 protein. This sample has 200,000 to 300,000 distinct CDR3 sequences; around 11% occur once, and the top ten carry about 2.4%. Looked up from germline, CDR1 is SGHRS and CDR2 is YFSETQ. V trimming: 4 bases; J trimming: 6 bases; junction bases outside the gene matches: 7. The CDR3 totals 15 residues.

Source: PBMCs from the stem cell graft donor, taken from the stem cell graft. This rearrangement joins TRBV5-1 to TRBJ2-2; 9 bases match TRBD1. The receptor was derived from a human donor who donated a stem cell graft to a child with acute lymphoblastic leukemia. In nucleotides, the CDR3 is TGCGCCAGCAGCCACCGGGACAGGGCGGCCGGGGAGCTGTTTTTT. This encodes CASSHRDRAAGELFF.